A selection of T cell receptor beta chains follows, all from one sample in a study of blood T cells in healthy people across ages. TCRdb called the 5' RACE reads again in MiXCR, with one record for every CDR3 protein. The sample has hundreds of thousands of distinct CDR3 sequences, roughly 44% seen once. The sample was blood. The receptors shown here come from a man aged 60-69 years in good health. The CDR3 runs from the conserved cysteine through the conserved F or W. The D gene is left open where the match is weak. A clone size is listed for some rows: how often the clone was seen (once, few, many), or a class if it is expanded.

V gene	J gene	D gene	clone size	CDR3 DNA	CDR3 protein
TRBV6-6	TRBJ2-1	TRBD2	few	TGTGCCAGCAGTCTTCCGGGACTAGCGGGGAATGAGCAGTTCTTC	CASSLPGLAGNEQFF
TRBV7-2	TRBJ2-7	TRBD1	.	TGTGCCAGCAGCATCGACAGGGGCGAGCAGTACTTC	CASSIDRGEQYF
TRBV6-5	TRBJ2-2	TRBD1	.	TGTGCCAGCAGTCCCTGGACAGGGAACGCCGGGGAGCTGTTTTTT	CASSPWTGNAGELFF
TRBV11-3	TRBJ2-3	TRBD1	.	TGTGCCAGCAGCTTAGTCGGGACAGGTTCGGCAGATACGCAGTATTTT	CASSLVGTGSADTQYF
TRBV5-1	TRBJ2-2	TRBD1	.	TGCGCCAGCGCACAGGGGGCGGCGGACACCGGGGAGCTGTTTTTT	CASAQGAADTGELFF
TRBV20-1	TRBJ1-2	.	.	TGCAGTGCTAGCCACTATGGCTACACCTTC	CSASHYGYTF
TRBV29-1	TRBJ2-1	TRBD2	few	TGCAGCGTTGCTTTAGCGGGGGGGTACAATGAGCAGTTCTTC	CSVALAGGYNEQFF
TRBV2	TRBJ1-4	TRBD1	.	TGTGCCAGCGCCTCCCAGGGGGGGATGAATGAAAAACTGTTTTTT	CASASQGGMNEKLFF
TRBV15	TRBJ2-5	.	.	TGTGCCACCAGCAGAGATCGGATGGAGGGAGAGACCCAGTACTTC	CATSRDRMEGETQYF
TRBV25-1	TRBJ1-1	.	.	TGTGCCAGCAGTAAGACTGAATTCCTTACTGAAGCTTTCTTT	CASSKTEFLTEAFF
TRBV7-2	TRBJ1-2	TRBD1	few	TGTGCCAGCAGCGCCAAACTTCGGGACAGACCCGATAACTATGGCTACACCTTC	CASSAKLRDRPDNYGYTF
TRBV6-2/TRBV6-3	TRBJ1-2	TRBD1	.	TGTGCCAGCAGTTACGAGTGGACAGGGTACGGCTACACCTTC	CASSYEWTGYGYTF
TRBV29-1	TRBJ2-3	TRBD2	few	TGCAGCGTTGCGGTTAGACTAGCTGTCTCAGATACGCAGTATTTT	CSVAVRLAVSDTQYF
TRBV20-1	TRBJ1-2	.	.	TGCAGTGCTAGAGATACCGACGGACTTCGCTATGGCTACACCTTC	CSARDTDGLRYGYTF
TRBV11-3	TRBJ2-1	TRBD2	.	TGTGCCAGCAGCGCCCTGTATAGCGGGGAGCAGTTCTTC	CASSALYSGEQFF
TRBV12-3/TRBV12-4	TRBJ2-3	TRBD2	.	TGTGCCAGCAGCCCCTGCGGGGGGAGCACAGATACGCAGTATTTT	CASSPCGGSTDTQYF
TRBV9	TRBJ2-6	.	.	TGTGCCAGCAGCCCCCACAATTCAGGGTACGCTGGGGCCAACGTCCTGACTTTC	CASSPHNSGYAGANVLTF
TRBV20-1	TRBJ2-7	.	.	TGCAGTGCTAGCTCGTCTAGAGTCACCTACGAGCAGTACTTC	CSASSSRVTYEQYF
TRBV29-1	TRBJ2-4	.	.	TGCAGCTTTGGGGATTTGGCCAAAAACATTCAGTACTTC	CSFGDLAKNIQYF
TRBV3-1	TRBJ2-7	.	.	TGTGCCGGCAGCTGGGGTAAGGCAGAGGGGCCCTACGAGCAGTACTTC	CAGSWGKAEGPYEQYF